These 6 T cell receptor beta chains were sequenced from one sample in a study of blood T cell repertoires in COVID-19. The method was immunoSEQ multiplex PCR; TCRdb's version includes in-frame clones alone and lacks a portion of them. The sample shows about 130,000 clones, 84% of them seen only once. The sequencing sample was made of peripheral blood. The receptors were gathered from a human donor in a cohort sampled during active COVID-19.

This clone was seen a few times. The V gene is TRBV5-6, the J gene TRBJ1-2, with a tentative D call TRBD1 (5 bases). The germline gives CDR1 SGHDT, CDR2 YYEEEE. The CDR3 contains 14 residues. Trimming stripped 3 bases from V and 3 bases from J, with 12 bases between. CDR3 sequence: CASSYPTGYYGYTF. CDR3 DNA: TGTGCCAGCAGCTATCCTACAGGCTACTATGGCTACACCTTC.

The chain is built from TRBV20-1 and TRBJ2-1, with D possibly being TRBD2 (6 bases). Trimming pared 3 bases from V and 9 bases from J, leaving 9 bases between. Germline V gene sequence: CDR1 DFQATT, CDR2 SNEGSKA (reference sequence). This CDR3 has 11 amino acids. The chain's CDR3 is CSARQGGEQFF. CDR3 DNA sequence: TGCAGTGCTAGGCAGGGAGGTGAGCAGTTCTTC.

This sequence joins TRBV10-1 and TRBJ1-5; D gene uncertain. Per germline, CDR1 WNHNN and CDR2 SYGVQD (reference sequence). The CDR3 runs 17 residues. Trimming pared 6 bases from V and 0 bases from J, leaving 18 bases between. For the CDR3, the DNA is TGCGCCAGCAGGCGGGTGGAAGGAGAGGATAGCAATCAGCCCCAGCATTTT. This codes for CASRRVEGEDSNQPQHF.

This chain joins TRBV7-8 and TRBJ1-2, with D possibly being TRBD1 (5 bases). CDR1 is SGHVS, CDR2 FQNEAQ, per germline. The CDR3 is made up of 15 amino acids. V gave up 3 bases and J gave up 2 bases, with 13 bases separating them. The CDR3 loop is CASSFDPGGNYGYTF. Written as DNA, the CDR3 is TGTGCCAGCAGCTTTGATCCGGGGGGGAACTATGGCTACACCTTC.

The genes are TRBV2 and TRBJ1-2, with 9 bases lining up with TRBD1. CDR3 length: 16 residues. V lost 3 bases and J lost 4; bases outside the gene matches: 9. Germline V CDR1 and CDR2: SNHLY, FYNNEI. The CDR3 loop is CASSEWGQGAVYGYTF. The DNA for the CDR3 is TGTGCCAGCAGTGAGTGGGGACAGGGAGCTGTCTATGGCTACACCTTC.

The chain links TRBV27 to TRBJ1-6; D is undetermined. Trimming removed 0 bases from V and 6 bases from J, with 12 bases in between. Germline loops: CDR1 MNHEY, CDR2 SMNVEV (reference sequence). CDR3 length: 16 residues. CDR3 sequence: CASSLSMGGINSPLHF. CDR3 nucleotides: TGTGCCAGCAGTTTATCGATGGGAGGAATTAATTCACCCCTCCACTTT.